One T cell receptor beta chain is described in this entry. Its antigen is undetermined. Clones were read by immunoSEQ multiplex PCR, and TCRdb kept only the in-frame ones, dropping some. Altogether a few million clones are present, 90% to 96% being singletons, with the ten largest covering around 0.13%. This record belongs to a study of shared clonotypes between healthy human individuals. Overall study results and limits: Several donors showed sharing of approximately 5% of naive CD4 clonotypes. Sequencing depth was expected to influence donor clonotype sharing. Researchers found naive subsets generally carried larger estimated richness than memory subsets. Clonotypes shared by all four sorted-subset donors had higher generation probabilities than non-shared clonotypes.

The germline V gene encodes CDR1 SGHDT and CDR2 YYEEEE. The CDR3 loop spans 16 amino acids. V gave up 0 bases and J gave up 0 bases, with 7 bases separating them. The gene calls are TRBV5-6 and TRBJ2-6; D is uncertain. Sequences were obtained from naive CD4+ T cells sorted from blood. Sample subset: CD45RA+ positively selected. This TCR was recovered from a young man in good health. This CDR3 is CASSLAAGSGANVLTF. The CDR3 coding sequence is TGTGCCAGCAGCTTGGCTGCAGGCTCTGGGGCCAACGTCCTGACTTTC. The complete variable domain, with remaining parts taken from reference TRBV5-6 and TRBJ2-6, reads DAGVTQSPTHLIKTRGQQVTLRCSPKSGHDTVSWYQQALGQGPQFIFQYYEEEERQRGNFPDRFSGHQFPNYSSELNVNALLLGDSALYLCASSLAAGSGANVLTFGAGSRLTVL.